Listed below are T cell receptor beta chains from one sample, sequenced in a study of cytomegalovirus exposure and HLA in healthy donors. The data were produced by immunoSEQ multiplex PCR, yet TCRdb's version contains in-frame clones alone and is incomplete. This repertoire shows around 190,000 clones, approximately 90% found once; its top ten account for less than 1.3%. Sample: PBMCs. The receptors derive from a boy aged 2 to 10 in good health and CMV-seronegative. The CDR3 runs from the conserved cysteine through the conserved F or W. A D gene is named only where the DNA matches it firmly. Clone size is not always given. Where it is, it says once, few, many or a class for expanded clones.

V gene: TRBV28; clone size: .; J gene: TRBJ1-1; D gene: .; CDR3 protein: CASSLFIQVRMNTEAFF; CDR3 DNA: TGTGCCAGCAGTTTATTCATTCAGGTTAGAATGAACACTGAAGCTTTCTTT
V gene: TRBV7-9; clone size: .; J gene: TRBJ1-1; D gene: TRBD1; CDR3 protein: CSSSRFPTGADTEAFF; CDR3 DNA: TGTTCCAGCAGCCGATTCCCAACAGGGGCCGACACTGAAGCTTTCTTT
V gene: TRBV30; clone size: once; J gene: TRBJ2-1; D gene: .; CDR3 protein: CAWSVWPRGLDNEQFF; CDR3 DNA: TGTGCCTGGAGTGTGTGGCCTAGGGGCTTGGACAATGAGCAGTTCTTC
V gene: TRBV28; clone size: once; J gene: TRBJ1-4; D gene: .; CDR3 protein: CASSLGQGSLKEKLFF; CDR3 DNA: TGTGCCAGCAGTTTGGGCCAGGGATCGCTGAAAGAAAAACTGTTTTTT
V gene: TRBV5-4; clone size: .; J gene: TRBJ2-3; D gene: TRBD2; CDR3 protein: CASSLATSGGAADTQYF; CDR3 DNA: TGTGCCAGCAGCTTGGCCACTAGCGGGGGGGCTGCAGATACGCAGTATTTT
V gene: TRBV7-2; clone size: .; J gene: TRBJ2-3; D gene: TRBD2; CDR3 protein: CATGTSGGNTDTQYF; CDR3 DNA: TGTGCCACTGGGACTAGCGGGGGGAACACAGATACGCAGTATTTT
V gene: TRBV19; clone size: .; J gene: TRBJ2-5; D gene: TRBD1; CDR3 protein: CASSIGPGQGSETQYF; CDR3 DNA: TGTGCCAGTAGTATAGGGCCGGGACAGGGTAGTGAGACCCAGTACTTC
V gene: TRBV6-4; clone size: .; J gene: TRBJ2-1; D gene: TRBD1; CDR3 protein: CASSDRGRDEQFF; CDR3 DNA: TGTGCCAGCAGTGACAGGGGGCGGGATGAGCAGTTCTTC
V gene: TRBV30; clone size: .; J gene: TRBJ1-5; D gene: TRBD1; CDR3 protein: CAWASRDRGWQPQHF; CDR3 DNA: TGTGCCTGGGCATCCCGGGACAGGGGATGGCAGCCCCAGCATTTT
V gene: TRBV5-1; clone size: .; J gene: TRBJ1-1; D gene: .; CDR3 protein: CASSSTVVRQNTEAFF; CDR3 DNA: TGCGCCAGCAGCTCCACGGTCGTAAGACAGAACACTGAAGCTTTCTTT
V gene: TRBV6-6; clone size: few; J gene: TRBJ2-6; D gene: .; CDR3 protein: CASSYYTTGANVLTF; CDR3 DNA: TGTGCCAGCAGTTACTACACCACTGGGGCCAACGTCCTGACTTTC
V gene: TRBV2; clone size: .; J gene: TRBJ1-6; D gene: TRBD1; CDR3 protein: CASSSRTGNNSPLHF; CDR3 DNA: TGTGCCAGCAGTAGCCGGACAGGCAATAATTCACCCCTCCACTTT
V gene: TRBV6-1; clone size: .; J gene: TRBJ2-5; D gene: .; CDR3 protein: CASSDSSTETQYF; CDR3 DNA: TGTGCCAGCAGTGACTCAAGCACCGAGACCCAGTACTTC
V gene: TRBV27; clone size: .; J gene: TRBJ2-2; D gene: .; CDR3 protein: CASSSVGGELFF; CDR3 DNA: TGTGCCAGCAGTTCAGTTGGCGGGGAGCTGTTTTTT
V gene: TRBV19; clone size: .; J gene: TRBJ1-4; D gene: TRBD1; CDR3 protein: CASSDNRDSLEKLFF; CDR3 DNA: TGTGCCAGTAGTGACAACCGGGACAGCCTGGAAAAACTGTTTTTT
V gene: TRBV5-4; clone size: once; J gene: TRBJ2-5; D gene: TRBD2; CDR3 protein: CASSPGLAGGETQYF; CDR3 DNA: TGTGCCAGCAGCCCGGGACTAGCGGGGGGGGAGACCCAGTACTTC
V gene: TRBV15; clone size: .; J gene: TRBJ2-2; D gene: .; CDR3 protein: CATSRDARGELFF; CDR3 DNA: TGTGCCACCAGCAGAGATGCCAGGGGGGAGCTGTTTTTT
V gene: TRBV28; clone size: .; J gene: TRBJ2-1; D gene: .; CDR3 protein: CASSLNNEQFF; CDR3 DNA: TGTGCCAGCAGTCTAAACAATGAGCAGTTCTTC
V gene: TRBV6-1; clone size: .; J gene: TRBJ1-2; D gene: .; CDR3 protein: CASSAGQILGYTF; CDR3 DNA: TGTGCCAGCAGTGCTGGCCAAATCCTGGGCTACACCTTC
V gene: TRBV13; clone size: .; J gene: TRBJ2-7; D gene: TRBD2; CDR3 protein: CASGTGGSYEQYF; CDR3 DNA: TGTGCCAGCGGGACGGGGGGCTCCTACGAGCAGTACTTC
V gene: TRBV7-3; clone size: few; J gene: TRBJ2-3; D gene: TRBD1; CDR3 protein: CASSPTGTGVTDTQYF; CDR3 DNA: TGTGCCAGCAGCCCAACCGGGACAGGAGTCACAGATACGCAGTATTTT
V gene: TRBV15; clone size: once; J gene: TRBJ2-6; D gene: TRBD1; CDR3 protein: CATSRRQGSSGANVLTF; CDR3 DNA: TGTGCCACCAGCAGGAGACAGGGTAGCTCTGGGGCCAACGTCCTGACTTTC
V gene: TRBV18; clone size: few; J gene: TRBJ1-5; D gene: TRBD1; CDR3 protein: CASSPGTVNQPQHF; CDR3 DNA: TGTGCCAGCTCACCGGGGACAGTCAATCAGCCCCAGCATTTT
V gene: TRBV5-1; clone size: once; J gene: TRBJ2-3; D gene: .; CDR3 protein: CASSLGTGRAPDTQYF; CDR3 DNA: TGCGCCAGCAGCTTGGGTACGGGAAGGGCCCCAGATACGCAGTATTTT
V gene: TRBV7-3; clone size: few; J gene: TRBJ1-6; D gene: .; CDR3 protein: CASSFGGNSPLHF; CDR3 DNA: TGTGCCAGCAGCTTTGGGGGGAATTCACCCCTCCACTTT
V gene: TRBV6-1; clone size: few; J gene: TRBJ2-7; D gene: .; CDR3 protein: CASAGQLTYEQYF; CDR3 DNA: TGTGCCAGTGCGGGACAGCTTACCTACGAGCAGTACTTC
V gene: TRBV11-2; clone size: .; J gene: TRBJ2-3; D gene: .; CDR3 protein: CASQAVPSTDTQYF; CDR3 DNA: TGTGCCAGCCAAGCGGTACCTAGCACAGATACGCAGTATTTT
V gene: TRBV7-9; clone size: .; J gene: TRBJ2-5; D gene: TRBD2; CDR3 protein: CASSPGLGGAGETQYF; CDR3 DNA: TGTGCCAGCAGCCCAGGCTTGGGCGGAGCGGGGGAGACCCAGTACTTC
V gene: TRBV30; clone size: .; J gene: TRBJ2-7; D gene: TRBD2; CDR3 protein: CAWSRLGREGDEQYF; CDR3 DNA: TGTGCCTGGAGTCGACTTGGGCGGGAGGGTGACGAGCAGTACTTC
V gene: TRBV27; clone size: .; J gene: TRBJ2-3; D gene: .; CDR3 protein: CASSSSTIAGPIRTQYF; CDR3 DNA: TGTGCCAGCAGCTCCTCGACAATCGCAGGTCCAATTCGTACGCAGTATTTT
V gene: TRBV7-2; clone size: .; J gene: TRBJ2-7; D gene: .; CDR3 protein: CASSSAPAAYEQYF; CDR3 DNA: TGTGCCAGCAGCTCAGCCCCAGCGGCCTACGAGCAGTACTTC
V gene: TRBV5-8; clone size: .; J gene: TRBJ1-2; D gene: .; CDR3 protein: CASSLLANYGYTF; CDR3 DNA: TGTGCCAGCAGCTTGTTAGCCAACTATGGCTACACCTTC
V gene: TRBV4-2; clone size: .; J gene: TRBJ2-2; D gene: TRBD2; CDR3 protein: CASGGGGYTGELFF; CDR3 DNA: TGTGCCAGCGGCGGGGGGGGTTACACCGGGGAGCTGTTTTTT
V gene: TRBV21-1; clone size: .; J gene: TRBJ2-7; D gene: .; CDR3 protein: CASSNKSTGGYEQYF; CDR3 DNA: TGTGCCAGCAGCAACAAATCAACCGGGGGCTACGAGCAGTACTTC
V gene: TRBV5-6; clone size: .; J gene: TRBJ2-3; D gene: .; CDR3 protein: CASRPSGTDTQYF; CDR3 DNA: TGTGCCAGCAGGCCTAGCGGCACAGATACGCAGTATTTT
V gene: TRBV7-2; clone size: .; J gene: TRBJ2-5; D gene: TRBD2; CDR3 protein: CASSLESLAVIRETQYF; CDR3 DNA: TGTGCCAGCAGCTTAGAGAGCCTAGCGGTGATTCGAGAGACCCAGTACTTC
V gene: TRBV30; clone size: .; J gene: TRBJ1-1; D gene: .; CDR3 protein: CACTPRVRGTEAFF; CDR3 DNA: TGTGCCTGCACCCCCCGGGTCAGGGGCACTGAAGCTTTCTTT
V gene: TRBV9; clone size: once; J gene: TRBJ1-5; D gene: .; CDR3 protein: CASSVAGTGNQPQHF; CDR3 DNA: TGTGCCAGCAGCGTAGCGGGAACGGGAAATCAGCCCCAGCATTTT
V gene: TRBV30; clone size: .; J gene: TRBJ1-1; D gene: .; CDR3 protein: CAWGASLNTEAFF; CDR3 DNA: TGTGCCTGGGGGGCCTCTTTGAACACTGAAGCTTTCTTT
V gene: TRBV4-1; clone size: .; J gene: TRBJ2-5; D gene: .; CDR3 protein: CASSQDQEETQYF; CDR3 DNA: TGCGCCAGCAGCCAAGATCAGGAAGAGACCCAGTACTTC
V gene: TRBV9; clone size: .; J gene: TRBJ1-1; D gene: TRBD1; CDR3 protein: CASSLPGQGTEAFF; CDR3 DNA: TGTGCCAGCAGCCTCCCGGGACAGGGCACTGAAGCTTTCTTT
V gene: TRBV6-1; clone size: .; J gene: TRBJ2-6; D gene: TRBD1; CDR3 protein: CASSEDRGGRGGSGANVLTF; CDR3 DNA: TGTGCCAGCAGTGAAGATCGAGGGGGCAGGGGTGGGTCTGGGGCCAACGTCCTGACTTTC
V gene: TRBV19; clone size: .; J gene: TRBJ2-7; D gene: .; CDR3 protein: CASSERVGSYEQYF; CDR3 DNA: TGTGCCAGTAGTGAGAGGGTTGGATCCTACGAGCAGTACTTC
V gene: TRBV6-1; clone size: .; J gene: TRBJ2-7; D gene: .; CDR3 protein: CASSPGLSPYEQYF; CDR3 DNA: TGTGCCAGCAGCCCGGGACTTTCCCCCTACGAGCAGTACTTC
V gene: TRBV4-1; clone size: .; J gene: TRBJ1-5; D gene: .; CDR3 protein: CASRDRHSSNQPQHF; CDR3 DNA: TGCGCCAGCAGGGACAGACACTCTAGCAATCAGCCCCAGCATTTT
V gene: TRBV13; clone size: .; J gene: TRBJ2-7; D gene: TRBD2; CDR3 protein: CASSGSGGSSYEQYF; CDR3 DNA: TGTGCCAGCAGCGGTAGCGGGGGAAGCTCCTACGAGCAGTACTTC
V gene: TRBV15; clone size: .; J gene: TRBJ1-4; D gene: TRBD1; CDR3 protein: CATRLRTGRPEKLFF; CDR3 DNA: TGTGCCACCAGACTTCGGACAGGGCGACCGGAAAAACTGTTTTTT
V gene: TRBV28; clone size: .; J gene: TRBJ2-1; D gene: TRBD1; CDR3 protein: CASSNRGNYNEQFF; CDR3 DNA: TGTGCCAGCAGTAACAGGGGGAACTACAATGAGCAGTTCTTC
V gene: TRBV7-9; clone size: once; J gene: TRBJ2-1; D gene: TRBD2; CDR3 protein: CASSSGALAGVYNEQFF; CDR3 DNA: TGTGCCAGCAGTTCTGGTGCGCTAGCGGGGGTCTACAATGAGCAGTTCTTC
V gene: TRBV28; clone size: .; J gene: TRBJ2-5; D gene: TRBD2; CDR3 protein: CASSETSGPLEETQYF; CDR3 DNA: TGTGCCAGCAGTGAGACTAGCGGTCCCCTTGAGGAGACCCAGTACTTC
V gene: TRBV5-6; clone size: few; J gene: TRBJ2-7; D gene: TRBD2; CDR3 protein: CASSQTSGLYSYEQYF; CDR3 DNA: TGTGCCAGCAGCCAGACTAGCGGGTTATACTCCTACGAGCAGTACTTC
V gene: TRBV4-1; clone size: .; J gene: TRBJ2-3; D gene: TRBD1; CDR3 protein: CASSQELQERGRVGFTDTQYF; CDR3 DNA: TGCGCCAGCAGCCAGGAATTGCAGGAAAGGGGGCGCGTGGGATTCACAGATACGCAGTATTTT
V gene: TRBV6-1; clone size: .; J gene: TRBJ2-5; D gene: TRBD2; CDR3 protein: CASRLAGVETQYF; CDR3 DNA: TGTGCCAGCCGCCTAGCGGGAGTAGAGACCCAGTACTTC
V gene: TRBV10-3; clone size: .; J gene: TRBJ2-2; D gene: .; CDR3 protein: CAISESISSGTGELFF; CDR3 DNA: TGTGCCATCAGTGAGTCGATAAGCTCGGGCACCGGGGAGCTGTTTTTT
V gene: TRBV18; clone size: .; J gene: TRBJ1-2; D gene: TRBD1; CDR3 protein: CASSRKEGVNSGGSYGYTF; CDR3 DNA: TGTGCCAGCTCACGGAAAGAAGGAGTGAACTCAGGGGGGAGTTATGGCTACACCTTC